The 6 T cell receptor beta chains given below trace back to one sample, sequenced in a study of Ad26.COV2.S vaccination and SARS-CoV-2 variants. Treatment noted: around 19 received Ad26.COV2.S at low or high dose, single or two shots; about 5 received placebo; per-sample allocation not given. Repertoires come from day 63 after the first vaccine or placebo injection. Repertoires were generated with immunoSEQ multiplex PCR, while TCRdb's copy carries only in-frame clones and drops some. The sample lists around 250,000 clones; around 87% were seen once. Material: peripheral blood, obtained in a trial of Ad26.COV2.S vaccine versus placebo. The receptors come from a person between 18 and 65 years old who received the Ad26.COV2.S COVID-19 vaccine or a placebo.

J is TRBJ1-4 and V is TRBV4-1; D gene ambiguous. Deletions cut 0 bases from V and 7 bases from J, with 6 bases between. CDR1 MGHRA and CDR2 YSYEKL come from the germline V gene. The CDR3 contains 13 residues. This chain's CDR3 is CASSQEMVEKLFF. CDR3 nucleotides: TGCGCCAGCAGCCAAGAGATGGTTGAAAAACTGTTTTTT.

This clone was counted only a few times. The V gene is TRBV7-9, the J gene TRBJ2-7; TRBD2 matches at 7 bases. V gave up 3 bases and J gave up 5 bases; unmatched junction bases: 7. From germline, CDR1 is SEHNR and CDR2 FQNEAQ (reference sequence). CDR3 size: 14 residues. In nucleotides, the CDR3 is TGTGCCAGCAGCTTTGGATCGGGAGGCAACGAGCAGTACTTC. This sequence encodes CASSFGSGGNEQYF.

V and J are TRBV3-1 (or the pseudogene TRBV3-2) and TRBJ1-4; the D gene is possibly TRBD1 (5 bases). Germline loops: CDR1 LGHDT, CDR2 YNNKEL (reference sequence). The V and J ends lost 0 bases and 0 bases respectively, with 20 bases between them. The CDR3 contains 20 residues. The CDR3 here is CASSQESGGTKRATNEKLFF. As DNA, the CDR3 is TGTGCCAGCAGCCAAGAAAGTGGGGGGACCAAAAGGGCAACTAATGAAAAACTGTTTTTT.

V gene TRBV2 combines with J gene TRBJ2-2; 7 nucleotides align to TRBD1. Germline V CDR1 and CDR2: SNHLY, FYNNEI. The CDR3 is 14 amino acids. V trimming: 5 bases; J trimming: 6 bases; junction bases outside the gene matches: 6. The CDR3 spells CASSRQGEAGELFF. CDR3 bases: TGTGCCAGCAGTAGACAGGGTGAGGCCGGGGAGCTGTTTTTT.

The gene calls are TRBV5-1 and TRBJ1-1; unclear D gene. Germline CDR1 SGHRS, CDR2 YFSETQ. CDR3 size: 13 residues. V was pared by 2 bases and J by 1 base, with 6 bases between. CDR3 bases: TGCGCCAGCAGCTTTGGGCCGAACACTGAAGCTTTCTTT. Translation: CASSFGPNTEAFF.

This clone was detected only once. The V gene is TRBV3-1 (or the pseudogene TRBV3-2), the J gene TRBJ2-2, with 8 bases lining up with TRBD1. The V gene end was trimmed by 6 bases and the J gene end by 4 bases; junction bases not matched to a gene: 4. The length of the CDR3 is 14 residues. CDR1 and CDR2 (germline): LGHDT, YNNKEL (reference sequence). Written as DNA, the CDR3 is TGTGCCAGCAGTTACAGGGGGTCCACCGGGGAGCTGTTTTTT. It yields the protein CASSYRGSTGELFF.